This is a list of T cell receptor beta chains from one sample in a study of CD8 T cells in ankylosing spondylitis. TCRdb re-called the 5' RACE reads through MiXCR, storing one row per CDR3 protein. This table holds around 160,000 distinct CDR3 sequences, 11% found once. Sequenced material: blood, either unsorted or a sorted T cell fraction (not recorded which). Source of these receptors: a male donor with ankylosing spondylitis or in good health (not recorded which). Both conserved end residues are part of each CDR3. The D gene is left open where the match is weak. The listing skips clone size in some rows; elsewhere it reads once, few, many or a size class.

few | TRBJ2-1 | . | TRBV30 | TGTGCCTGGAAACCCAGGATGAACAATGAGCAGTTCTTC | CAWKPRMNNEQFF
few | TRBJ1-1 | . | TRBV5-6 | TGTGCCAGCAGCTCAGTATCTAATCCGGGTGTCACCGGGACTGAAGCTTTCTTT | CASSSVSNPGVTGTEAFF
many | TRBJ2-7 | TRBD1 | TRBV5-1 | TGCGCCAGCAGCCGTTCGGACAGGGCCCTTGAGGTGACGGGGCAGTACTTC | CASSRSDRALEVTGQYF
many | TRBJ2-7 | TRBD1 | TRBV6-5 | TGTGCCAGCAGTTACCTCGGGACAGGGGTCTCCGAGCAGTACTTC | CASSYLGTGVSEQYF
many | TRBJ1-1 | . | TRBV7-2 | TGTGCCAGCAGCTTAAGACCGAGCGCTGAAGCTTTCTTT | CASSLRPSAEAFF
once | TRBJ2-1 | TRBD2 | TRBV7-4 | TGTGCCTGCTCCCAAGATCGCGTGGCGGGAGGGTCCTACAATGAGCAGTTCTTC | CACSQDRVAGGSYNEQFF
. | TRBJ1-1 | . | TRBV28 | TGTGCCAGCAGCGGATACAAGGACGGTCACACTGAAGCTTTCTTT | CASSGYKDGHTEAFF
many | TRBJ2-3 | TRBD2 | TRBV7-6 | TGTGCCAGCAGCTTAGGGACTAGCGGTATGCAGTATTTT | CASSLGTSGMQYF
. | TRBJ2-5 | . | TRBV11-3 | TGTGCCAGCAGCTTAACGACGTCGGAAGAGACCCAGTACTTC | CASSLTTSEETQYF
many | TRBJ2-7 | TRBD1 | TRBV20-1 | TGCAGTGCTAGTCCCACAGGGGATTACGAGCAGTACTTC | CSASPTGDYEQYF
few | TRBJ1-6 | . | TRBV10-3 | TGTGCCATCAGTGTGGGCGCCGGGCGAAATTCACCCCTCCACTTT | CAISVGAGRNSPLHF
few | TRBJ1-2 | . | TRBV5-6 | TGTGCCAGCAGCTTGTTCATTCAAGGTAGCTACACCTTC | CASSLFIQGSYTF
many | TRBJ1-5 | . | TRBV6-1 | TGTGCCAGCAGTGAATTGGAGGCCCAGCATTTT | CASSELEAQHF
. | TRBJ2-7 | . | TRBV7-9 | TGTGCCAGCAGCTTAGGAGACAGCCTACGAGGCCTCAAGCAGTACTTC | CASSLGDSLRGLKQYF
few | TRBJ2-7 | TRBD1 | TRBV6-1 | TGTGCCAGCAGTATAGGGACAGGGCCCTACGAGCAGTACTTC | CASSIGTGPYEQYF
many | TRBJ1-2 | . | TRBV3-1 | TGTGCCAGCAGCCACCATAAGGACGGCACTAACTATGGCTACACCTTC | CASSHHKDGTNYGYTF
many | TRBJ2-5 | . | TRBV4-3 | TGCGCCAGCAGCTCCCTCCCCGGACAGCAAGAGACCCAGTACTTC | CASSSLPGQQETQYF
few | TRBJ2-5 | TRBD2 | TRBV18 | TGTGCCAGCTCACCAGTAGCGGGAGGGTACCAAGAGACCCAGTACTTC | CASSPVAGGYQETQYF
many | TRBJ1-5 | . | TRBV20-1 | TGCAGTGCTAGAGATCGAGGGCAGCCCCAGCATTTT | CSARDRGQPQHF
few | TRBJ2-3 | . | TRBV7-2 | TGTGCCAGCAGCTCGGGGAAACCAGATACGCAGTATTTT | CASSSGKPDTQYF
many | TRBJ2-2 | . | TRBV20-1 | TGCAGTGCTATCCGAACGAACACCGGGGAGCTGTTTTTT | CSAIRTNTGELFF
many | TRBJ1-5 | . | TRBV6-5 | TGTGCCAGCAGTTACTCGACCGCGGCTCAGCCCCAGCATTTT | CASSYSTAAQPQHF
many | TRBJ2-3 | . | TRBV12-3/TRBV12-4 | TGTGCCAGCTCTAGAGCGGGCACAGATACGCAGTATTTT | CASSRAGTDTQYF
few | TRBJ1-2 | TRBD1 | TRBV4-3 | TGCGCCAGCAGCCAAGGGGGGACAGCCTGGCCGTGGACCTTC | CASSQGGTAWPWTF
. | TRBJ2-7 | . | TRBV6-1 | TGTGCCAGCAGACCGACAGCCACCTACGAGCAGTACTTC | CASRPTATYEQYF
many | TRBJ2-5 | . | TRBV29-1 | TGCAGCGTTGAAGTCGAGACAGGAGTACAAGAGACCCAGTACTTC | CSVEVETGVQETQYF
. | TRBJ2-3 | TRBD2 | TRBV20-1 | TGCAGTGCTAGAGTTCTAACACCACGGACCGTCGGGAGGGAGCGGGGACGCACAGATACGCAGTATTTT | CSARVLTPRTVGRERGRTDTQYF
many | TRBJ2-2 | . | TRBV19 | TGTGCCAGTAGTACGAGTTCGAACACCGGGGAGCTGTTTTTT | CASSTSSNTGELFF
many | TRBJ2-3 | . | TRBV4-1 | TGCGCCAGCAGCCAAGTTATCGGAGGCACAGATACGCAGTATTTT | CASSQVIGGTDTQYF
. | TRBJ2-7 | . | TRBV4-3 | TGCGCCAGCAGCCAAGAGCGGGACACCTACGAGCAGTACTTC | CASSQERDTYEQYF
many | TRBJ2-7 | . | TRBV6-2/TRBV6-3 | TGTGCCAGCAGTTACTCGACAGCTTACGAGCAGTACTTC | CASSYSTAYEQYF
many | TRBJ1-1 | . | TRBV27 | TGTGCCAGCAGTTGGGGTAGGGGCCGGCAGGTCTCTGAAGCTTTCTTT | CASSWGRGRQVSEAFF
many | TRBJ2-2 | TRBD2 | TRBV5-1 | TGCGCCAGCACGGGACTAGCGGCTAACACCGGGGAGCTGTTTTTT | CASTGLAANTGELFF
. | TRBJ2-1 | TRBD2 | TRBV5-1 | TGCGGCAGCAGCCTGGGGACTAGCGGGAAACATGAGCAGTTCTTC | CGSSLGTSGKHEQFF
many | TRBJ2-2 | . | TRBV28 | TGTGCCAGCAGGGGAACAACTAACACCGGGGAGCTGTTTTTT | CASRGTTNTGELFF
. | TRBJ1-1 | . | TRBV7-7 | TGTGCCAGCAGCTTAGACAGGGAAACTGAAGCTTTCTTT | CASSLDRETEAFF
. | TRBJ2-7 | . | TRBV29-1 | TGCAGCGTTGGACAGGGAGGGTCCGAGCAGTACTTC | CSVGQGGSEQYF
many | TRBJ2-3 | TRBD2 | TRBV9 | TGTGCCAGCAGCGTAGGGGGGACTAGCGGGGGGGCCTTTGCACAGGAAGATACGCAGTATTTT | CASSVGGTSGGAFAQEDTQYF
many | TRBJ1-1 | . | TRBV3-1 | TGTGCCAGCAGCCAAGTACAGTTCAACACTGAAGCTTTCTTT | CASSQVQFNTEAFF
few | TRBJ2-5 | . | TRBV5-1 | TGCGCCAGCAGGTACACGTCCCAAGAGACCCAGTACTTC | CASRYTSQETQYF